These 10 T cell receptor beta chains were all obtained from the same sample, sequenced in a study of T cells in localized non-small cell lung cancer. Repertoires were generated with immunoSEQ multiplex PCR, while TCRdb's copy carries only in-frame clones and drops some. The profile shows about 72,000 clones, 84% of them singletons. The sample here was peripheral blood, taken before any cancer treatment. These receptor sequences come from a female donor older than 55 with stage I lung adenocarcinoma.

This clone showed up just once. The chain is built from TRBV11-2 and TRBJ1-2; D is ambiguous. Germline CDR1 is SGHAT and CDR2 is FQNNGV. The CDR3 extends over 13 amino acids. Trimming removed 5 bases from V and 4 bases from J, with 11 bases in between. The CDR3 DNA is TGTGCCAGCAGCCCCCTTTTGGTCTATGGCTACACCTTC. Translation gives CASSPLLVYGYTF.

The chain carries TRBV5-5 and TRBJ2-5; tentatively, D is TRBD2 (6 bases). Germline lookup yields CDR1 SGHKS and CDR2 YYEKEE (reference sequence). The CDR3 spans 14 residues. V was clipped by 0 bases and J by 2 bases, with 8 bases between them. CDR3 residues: CASSLVGTQETQYF. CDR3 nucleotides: TGTGCCAGCAGCTTGGTAGGGACTCAAGAGACCCAGTACTTC. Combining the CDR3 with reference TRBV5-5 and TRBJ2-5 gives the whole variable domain DAGVTQSPTHLIKTRGQQVTLRCSPISGHKSVSWYQQVLGQGPQFIFQYYEKEERGRGNFPDRFSARQFPNYSSELNVNALLLGDSALYLCASSLVGTQETQYFGPGTRLLVL.

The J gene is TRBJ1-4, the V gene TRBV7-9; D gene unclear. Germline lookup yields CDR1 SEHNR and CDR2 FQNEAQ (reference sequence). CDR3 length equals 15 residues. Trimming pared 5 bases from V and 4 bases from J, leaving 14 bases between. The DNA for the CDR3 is TGTGCCAGCAGCCCCATCGGGCGGTTTAATGAAAAACTGTTTTTT. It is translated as CASSPIGRFNEKLFF.

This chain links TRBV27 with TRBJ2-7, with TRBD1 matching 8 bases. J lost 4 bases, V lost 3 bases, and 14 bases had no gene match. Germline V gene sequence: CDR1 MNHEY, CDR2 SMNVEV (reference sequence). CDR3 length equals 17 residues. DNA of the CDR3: TGTGCCAGCAGTTTTGTGTATCGGGGCAGGGGGCAATACGAGCAGTACTTC. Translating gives CASSFVYRGRGQYEQYF.

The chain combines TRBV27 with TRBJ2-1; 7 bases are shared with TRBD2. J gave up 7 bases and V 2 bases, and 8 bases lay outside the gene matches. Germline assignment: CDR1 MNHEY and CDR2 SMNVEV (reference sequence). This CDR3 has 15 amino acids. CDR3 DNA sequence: TGTGCCAGCAGTTTACAGGCCCTCGGGAGGAATGAGCAGTTCTTC. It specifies CASSLQALGRNEQFF.

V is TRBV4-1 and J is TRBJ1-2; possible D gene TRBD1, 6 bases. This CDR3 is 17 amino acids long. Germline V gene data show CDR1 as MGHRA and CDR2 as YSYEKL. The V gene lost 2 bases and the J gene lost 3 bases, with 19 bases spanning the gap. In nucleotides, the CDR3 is TGCGCCAGCAGCCAACCTACCCTGACAGGCGGGGACTATGGCTACACCTTC. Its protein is CASSQPTLTGGDYGYTF.

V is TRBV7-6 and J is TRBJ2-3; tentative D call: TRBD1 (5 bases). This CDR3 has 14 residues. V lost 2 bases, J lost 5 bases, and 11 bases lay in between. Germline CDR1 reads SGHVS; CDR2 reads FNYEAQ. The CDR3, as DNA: TGTGCCAGCAGCTTACGTTCCCAGGGAGATACGCAGTATTTT. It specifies CASSLRSQGDTQYF.

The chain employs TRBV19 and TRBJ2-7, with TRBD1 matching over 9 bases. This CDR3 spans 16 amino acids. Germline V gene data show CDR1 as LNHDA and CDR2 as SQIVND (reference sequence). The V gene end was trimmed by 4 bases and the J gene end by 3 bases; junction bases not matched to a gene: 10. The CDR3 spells CASSKETGGFLYEQYF. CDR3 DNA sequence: TGTGCCAGTAGTAAGGAGACAGGGGGATTCCTCTACGAGCAGTACTTC.

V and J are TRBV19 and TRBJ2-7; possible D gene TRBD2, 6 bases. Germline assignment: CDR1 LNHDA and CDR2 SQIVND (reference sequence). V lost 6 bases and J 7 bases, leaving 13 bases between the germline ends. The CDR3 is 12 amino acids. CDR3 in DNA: TGTGCCAGTAGCCAAGGGGCGGGGGAGCAGTACTTC. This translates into CASSQGAGEQYF. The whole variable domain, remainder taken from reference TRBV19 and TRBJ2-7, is DGGITQSPKYLFRKEGQNVTLSCEQNLNHDAMYWYRQDPGQGLRLIYYSQIVNDFQKGDIAEGYSVSREKKESFPLTVTSAQKNPTAFYLCASSQGAGEQYFGPGTRLTVT.

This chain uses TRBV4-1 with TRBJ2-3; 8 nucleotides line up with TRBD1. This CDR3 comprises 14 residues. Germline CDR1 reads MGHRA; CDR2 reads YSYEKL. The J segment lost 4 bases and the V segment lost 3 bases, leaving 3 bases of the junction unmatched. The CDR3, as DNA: TGCGCCAGCAGCCAGCAGGGGGCCGCAGATACGCAGTATTTT. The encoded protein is CASSQQGAADTQYF.